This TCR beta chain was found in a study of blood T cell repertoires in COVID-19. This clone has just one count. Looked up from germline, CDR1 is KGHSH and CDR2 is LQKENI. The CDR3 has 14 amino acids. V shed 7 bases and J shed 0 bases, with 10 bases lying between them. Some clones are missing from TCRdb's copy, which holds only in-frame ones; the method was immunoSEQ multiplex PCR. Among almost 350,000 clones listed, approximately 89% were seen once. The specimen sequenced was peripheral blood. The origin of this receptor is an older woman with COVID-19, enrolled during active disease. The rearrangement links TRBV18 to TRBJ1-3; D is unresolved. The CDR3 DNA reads TGTGCCAGCTTACGGGATACCTCTGGAAACACCATATATTTT. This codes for CASLRDTSGNTIYF. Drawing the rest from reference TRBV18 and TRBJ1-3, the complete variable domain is NAGVMQNPRHLVRRRGQEARLRCSPMKGHSHVYWYRQLPEEGLKFMVYLQKENIIDESGMPKERFSAEFPKEGPSILRIQQVVRGDSAAYFCASLRDTSGNTIYFGEGSWLTVV.